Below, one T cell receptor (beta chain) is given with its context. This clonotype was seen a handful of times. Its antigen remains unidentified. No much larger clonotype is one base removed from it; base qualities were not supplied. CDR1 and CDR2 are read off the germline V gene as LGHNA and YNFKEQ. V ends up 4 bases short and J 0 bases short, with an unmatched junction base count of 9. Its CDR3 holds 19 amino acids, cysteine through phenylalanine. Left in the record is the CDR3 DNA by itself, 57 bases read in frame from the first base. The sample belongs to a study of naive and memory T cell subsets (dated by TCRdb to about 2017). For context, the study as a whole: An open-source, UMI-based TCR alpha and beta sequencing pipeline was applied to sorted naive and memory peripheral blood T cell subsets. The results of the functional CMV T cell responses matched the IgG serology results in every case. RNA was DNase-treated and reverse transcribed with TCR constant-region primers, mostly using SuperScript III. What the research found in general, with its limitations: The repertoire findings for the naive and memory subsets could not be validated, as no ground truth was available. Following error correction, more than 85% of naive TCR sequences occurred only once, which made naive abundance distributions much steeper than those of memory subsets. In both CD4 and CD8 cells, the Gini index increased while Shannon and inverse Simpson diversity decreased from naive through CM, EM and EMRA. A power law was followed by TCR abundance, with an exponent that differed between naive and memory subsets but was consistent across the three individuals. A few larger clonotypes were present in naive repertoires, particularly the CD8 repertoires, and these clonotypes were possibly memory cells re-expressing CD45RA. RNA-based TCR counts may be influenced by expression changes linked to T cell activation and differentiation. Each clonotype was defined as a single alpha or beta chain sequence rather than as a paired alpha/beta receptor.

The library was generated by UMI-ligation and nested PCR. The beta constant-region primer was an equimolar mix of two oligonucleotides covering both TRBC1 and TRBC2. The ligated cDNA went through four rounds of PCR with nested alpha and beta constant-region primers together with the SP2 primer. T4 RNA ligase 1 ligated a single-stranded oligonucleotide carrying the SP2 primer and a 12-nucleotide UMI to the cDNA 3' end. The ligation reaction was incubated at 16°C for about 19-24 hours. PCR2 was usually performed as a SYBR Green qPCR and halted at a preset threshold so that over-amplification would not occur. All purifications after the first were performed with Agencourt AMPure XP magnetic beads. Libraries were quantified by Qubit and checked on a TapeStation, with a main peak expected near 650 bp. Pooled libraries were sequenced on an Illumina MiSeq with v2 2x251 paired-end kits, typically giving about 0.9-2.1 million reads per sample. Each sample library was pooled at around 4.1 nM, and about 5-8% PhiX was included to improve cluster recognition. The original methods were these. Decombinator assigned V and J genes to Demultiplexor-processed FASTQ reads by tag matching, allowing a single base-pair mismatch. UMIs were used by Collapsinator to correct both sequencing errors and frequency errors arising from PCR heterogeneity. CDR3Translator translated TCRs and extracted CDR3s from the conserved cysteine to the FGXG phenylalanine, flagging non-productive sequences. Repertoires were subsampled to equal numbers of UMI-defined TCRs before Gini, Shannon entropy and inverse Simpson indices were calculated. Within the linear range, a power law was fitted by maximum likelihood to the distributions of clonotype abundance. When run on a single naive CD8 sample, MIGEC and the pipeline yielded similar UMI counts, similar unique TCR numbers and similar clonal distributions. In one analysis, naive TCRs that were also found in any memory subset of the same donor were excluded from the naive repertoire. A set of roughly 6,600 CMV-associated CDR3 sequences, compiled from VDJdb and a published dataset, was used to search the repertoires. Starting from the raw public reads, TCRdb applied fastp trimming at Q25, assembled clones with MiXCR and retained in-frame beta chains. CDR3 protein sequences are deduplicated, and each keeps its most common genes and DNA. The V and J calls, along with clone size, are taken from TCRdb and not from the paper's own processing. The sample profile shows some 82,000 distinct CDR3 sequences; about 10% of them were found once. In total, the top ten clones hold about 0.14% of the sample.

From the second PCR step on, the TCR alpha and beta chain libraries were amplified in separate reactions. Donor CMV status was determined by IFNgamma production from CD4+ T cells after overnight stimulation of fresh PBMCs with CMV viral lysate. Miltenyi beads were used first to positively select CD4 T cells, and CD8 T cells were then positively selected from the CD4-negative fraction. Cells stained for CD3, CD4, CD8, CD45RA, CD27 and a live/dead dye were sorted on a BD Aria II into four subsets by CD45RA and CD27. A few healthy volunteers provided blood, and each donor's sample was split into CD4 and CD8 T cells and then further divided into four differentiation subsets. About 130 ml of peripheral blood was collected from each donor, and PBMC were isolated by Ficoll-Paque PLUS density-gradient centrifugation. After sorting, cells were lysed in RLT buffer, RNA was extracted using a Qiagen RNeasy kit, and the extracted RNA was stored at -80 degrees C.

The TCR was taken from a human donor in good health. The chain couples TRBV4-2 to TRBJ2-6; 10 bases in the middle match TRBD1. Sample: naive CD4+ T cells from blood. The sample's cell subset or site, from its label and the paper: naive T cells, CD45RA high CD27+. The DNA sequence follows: TGTGCCAGCAGCCGTACGACAGGGGGCTTTAGCTCTGGGGCCAACGTCCTGACTTTC. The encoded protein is CASSRTTGGFSSGANVLTF.